These T cell receptor beta chains were read from a single sample in a study of early T cells in non-severe SARS-CoV-2 infection. TCRdb re-called the 5' RACE reads through MiXCR, storing one row per CDR3 protein. This sample yields roughly 50,000 distinct CDR3 sequences, of which 8% to 10% are seen a single time; roughly 8.8% belongs to the top ten. Source material: whole blood. The receptors come from an adult who was a healthcare worker with PCR-confirmed SARS-CoV-2 infection or an uninfected control (not recorded which). Both conserved end residues are part of each CDR3.

V gene	CDR3 protein
TRBV11-2	CASSPGLFAPGELFF
TRBV7-6	CASSLGWGNTEAFF
TRBV7-2	CASSYSTGPYGYTF
TRBV2	CASRKGSQETQYF
TRBV30	CAWDRDKAYNEQFF
TRBV12-3/TRBV12-4	CASSFGTANTEAFF
TRBV5-4	CASSLRDSRAEAFF
TRBV29-1	CSVGAGSHEQYF
TRBV29-1	CSVEAADGQGPFSYEQYF
TRBV5-1	CASSPGLTSYEQYF
TRBV20-1	CSARDRLSGNQPQHF
TRBV5-1	CASSLGLATEQYF
TRBV20-1	CSARDPGTGSSYEQYF
TRBV12-3/TRBV12-4	CASWGGQGAMNTEAFF
TRBV29-1	CSVAQAGVGEQYF
TRBV20-1	CSTQGKGETQYF
TRBV7-2	CASSLGPREQFF
TRBV28	CASSSSWGSSGANVLTF
TRBV24-1	CATNDRWNTGELFF
TRBV4-3	CASSIMGGGTGELFF
TRBV6-2/TRBV6-3	CASSYKDSSWPQHF
TRBV20-1	CSASHRLAGADTQYF
TRBV12-3/TRBV12-4	CASSLALGNTGELFF
TRBV6-6	CAAGGGTDTQYF
TRBV6-1	CASSETVGDYGYTF
TRBV24-1	CATHFRDRGSLSGANVLTF
TRBV28	CASSTGGTPSGANVLTF
TRBV7-8	CASSFRATGTNTEAFF
TRBV28	CASSFHPRTEKLFF
TRBV10-3	CAISEGQIEAFF
TRBV9	CASSVDSTVLGTDTQYF
TRBV5-1	CASSDHAGSYEQYF
TRBV30	CAWSLSGTYNEQFF
TRBV18	CASSPSTGANYGYTF
TRBV12-3/TRBV12-4	CASSPSSVGEQYF
TRBV11-2	CASSLVTKNIQYF
TRBV2	CASSLGQGANQPQHF